What follows is one T cell receptor beta chain and its context. This sample is part of a study of blood T cell repertoires in COVID-19. Across the whole study: Specimens from acute and convalescent COVID-19 originated in the United States, Italy and Spain. Sample material is recorded as cDNA or gDNA derived from T cells, B-cell-depleted T cells, or PBMCs.

Germline assignment: CDR1 MNHNY and CDR2 SVGAGI (reference sequence). CDR3 length equals 14 residues. V dropped 2 bases and J dropped 2 bases, with 10 bases sitting between them. As processed by the authors: Reference gene primer amplification gave nucleated cell count estimates. Only in-frame clones appear in the TCRdb table, and some are missing; sequencing was by immunoSEQ multiplex PCR. Clone size and V and J calls were adopted from that table, with D and trimming inferred from the DNA. The table includes tens of thousands of clones, more than 65% detected once. The source of this sequence is a human donor in a cohort sampled during active COVID-19. The chain links TRBV6-6 to TRBJ2-7, with a possible D match to TRBD2 (6 bases). The sequenced material came from peripheral blood. This CDR3 is CASSYEGGTYEQYF. The CDR3 DNA sequence: TGTGCCAGCAGTTACGAGGGAGGAACCTACGAGCAGTACTTC.